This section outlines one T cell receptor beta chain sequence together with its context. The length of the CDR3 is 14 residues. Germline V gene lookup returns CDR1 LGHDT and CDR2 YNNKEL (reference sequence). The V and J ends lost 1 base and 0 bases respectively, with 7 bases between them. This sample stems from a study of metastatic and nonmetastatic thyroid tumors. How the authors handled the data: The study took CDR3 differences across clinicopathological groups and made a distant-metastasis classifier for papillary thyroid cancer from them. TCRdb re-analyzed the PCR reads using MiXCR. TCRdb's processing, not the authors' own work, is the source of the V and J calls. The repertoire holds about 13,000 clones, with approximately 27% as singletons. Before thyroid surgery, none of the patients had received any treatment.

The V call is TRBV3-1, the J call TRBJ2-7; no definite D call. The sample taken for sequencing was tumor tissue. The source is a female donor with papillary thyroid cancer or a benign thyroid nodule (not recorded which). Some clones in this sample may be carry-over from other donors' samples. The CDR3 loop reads CASSQGINSYEQYF. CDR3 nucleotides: TGTGCCAGCAGCCAAGGGATAAACTCCTACGAGCAGTACTTC.